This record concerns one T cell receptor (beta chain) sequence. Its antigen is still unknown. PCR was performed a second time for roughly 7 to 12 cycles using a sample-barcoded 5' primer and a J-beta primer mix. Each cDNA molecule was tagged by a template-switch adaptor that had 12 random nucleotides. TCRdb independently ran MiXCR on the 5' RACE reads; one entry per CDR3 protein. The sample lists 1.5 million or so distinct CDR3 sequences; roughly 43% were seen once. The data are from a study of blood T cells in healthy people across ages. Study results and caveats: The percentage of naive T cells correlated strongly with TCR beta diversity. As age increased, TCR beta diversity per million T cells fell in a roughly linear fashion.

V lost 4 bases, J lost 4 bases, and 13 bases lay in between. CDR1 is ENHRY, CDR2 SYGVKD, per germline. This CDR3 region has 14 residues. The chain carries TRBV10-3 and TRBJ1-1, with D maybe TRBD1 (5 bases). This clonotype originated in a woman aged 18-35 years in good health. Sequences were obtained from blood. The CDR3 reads CAISVRQGGTEAFF. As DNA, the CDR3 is TGTGCCATCAGTGTTCGGCAGGGAGGCACTGAAGCTTTCTTT.